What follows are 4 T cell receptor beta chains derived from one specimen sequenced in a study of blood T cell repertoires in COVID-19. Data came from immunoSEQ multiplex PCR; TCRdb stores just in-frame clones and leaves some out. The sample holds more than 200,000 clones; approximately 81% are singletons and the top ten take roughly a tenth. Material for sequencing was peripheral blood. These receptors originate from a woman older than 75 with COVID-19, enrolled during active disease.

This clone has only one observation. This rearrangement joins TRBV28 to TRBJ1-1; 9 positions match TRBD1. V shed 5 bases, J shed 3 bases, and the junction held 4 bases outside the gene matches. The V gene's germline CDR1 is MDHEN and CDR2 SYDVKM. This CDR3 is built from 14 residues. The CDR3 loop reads CASSEQGAHTEAFF. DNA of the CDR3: TGTGCCAGCAGTGAACAGGGGGCACACACTGAAGCTTTCTTT.

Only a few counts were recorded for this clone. DNA of the CDR3: TGTGCCAGCGCCGGGGGGGCTAAAAATTCACCCCTCCACTTT. Encoded protein: CASAGGAKNSPLHF. This chain connects TRBV27 to TRBJ1-6, with a weak D call TRBD1 (6 bases). V gave up 8 bases and J gave up 7 bases, with 15 bases separating them. The CDR3 contains 14 residues. Germline CDR1 is MNHEY and CDR2 is SMNVEV (reference sequence).

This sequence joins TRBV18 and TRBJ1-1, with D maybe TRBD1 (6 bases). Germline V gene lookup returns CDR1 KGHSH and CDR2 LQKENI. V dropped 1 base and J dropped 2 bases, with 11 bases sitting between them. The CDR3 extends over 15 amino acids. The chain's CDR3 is CASSPRAGANTEAFF. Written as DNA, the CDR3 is TGTGCCAGCTCACCACGGGCAGGGGCTAACACTGAAGCTTTCTTT.

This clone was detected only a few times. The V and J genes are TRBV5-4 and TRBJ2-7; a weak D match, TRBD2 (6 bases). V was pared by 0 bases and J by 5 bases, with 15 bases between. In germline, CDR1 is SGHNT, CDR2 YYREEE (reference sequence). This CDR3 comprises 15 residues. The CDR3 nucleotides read TGTGCCAGCAGCTTGGAGGCCGCCGGAGGGGACGAGCAGTACTTC. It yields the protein CASSLEAAGGDEQYF.